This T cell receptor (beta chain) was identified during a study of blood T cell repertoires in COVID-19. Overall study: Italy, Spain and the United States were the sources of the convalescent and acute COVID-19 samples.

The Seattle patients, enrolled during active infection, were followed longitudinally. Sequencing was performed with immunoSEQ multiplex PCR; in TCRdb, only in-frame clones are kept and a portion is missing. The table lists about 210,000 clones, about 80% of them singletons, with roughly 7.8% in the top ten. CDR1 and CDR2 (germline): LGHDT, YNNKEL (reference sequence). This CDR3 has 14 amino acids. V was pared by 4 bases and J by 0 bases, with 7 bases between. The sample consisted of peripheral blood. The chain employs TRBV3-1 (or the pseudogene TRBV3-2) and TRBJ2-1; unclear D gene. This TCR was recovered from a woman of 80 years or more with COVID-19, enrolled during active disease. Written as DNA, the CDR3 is TGTGCCAGCAGCCCATGGAGCTCCTACAATGAGCAGTTCTTC. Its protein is CASSPWSSYNEQFF.